This T cell receptor beta chain is from a study of blood T cell repertoires in COVID-19. Across the whole study: Italy, Spain and the United States were the sources of the convalescent and acute COVID-19 samples. T cells, B-cell-depleted T cells, or PBMCs supplied cDNA or gDNA.

The V gene end was trimmed by 3 bases and the J gene end by 5 bases; junction bases not matched to a gene: 6. Germline CDR1 is MNHEY and CDR2 is SMNVEV (reference sequence). This CDR3 is built from 15 residues. Per the authors' pipeline: Amplifying reference gene primers gave estimates of nucleated cell counts. The protocol was immunoSEQ multiplex PCR, while the TCRdb copy is restricted to in-frame clones and leaves out a portion. V and J calls and clone size are copied from that table; D and trimming were computed from the DNA. The sample gives 55,000 to 65,000 clones, 84% of which show up once; 5.6% is in the top ten.

The TCR comes from a woman in her fifties or sixties with acute or convalescent COVID-19. The V gene is TRBV27, the J gene TRBJ1-2; 10 bases are shared with TRBD1. The source material was peripheral blood. CDR3 sequence (DNA): TGTGCCAGCAGTTTTCTCGACAGGGGGCCATATGGCTACACCTTC. This encodes CASSFLDRGPYGYTF.